This T cell receptor beta chain was sequenced in a study of technical replicates of blood from a few donors. Trimming removed 2 bases at V and 6 bases at J, with 11 bases between. The length of the CDR3 is 14 residues. CDR1 is SGHDT and CDR2 is YYEEEE in the germline V gene. Profiled with immunoSEQ multiplex PCR; TCRdb holds only in-frame clones, not every one. This sample has more than 55,000 clones, with just over 90% found just once. This receptor was identified in a human donor in good health. Some clones in this sample may be carry-over from other donors' samples. The chain has TRBV5-6 and TRBJ2-2; D gene unclear. The specimen sequenced was PBMCs. The CDR3 DNA is TGTGCCAGCAGCTTCTTTTCAGGCTCCGGGGAGCTGTTTTTT. Residues: CASSFFSGSGELFF.